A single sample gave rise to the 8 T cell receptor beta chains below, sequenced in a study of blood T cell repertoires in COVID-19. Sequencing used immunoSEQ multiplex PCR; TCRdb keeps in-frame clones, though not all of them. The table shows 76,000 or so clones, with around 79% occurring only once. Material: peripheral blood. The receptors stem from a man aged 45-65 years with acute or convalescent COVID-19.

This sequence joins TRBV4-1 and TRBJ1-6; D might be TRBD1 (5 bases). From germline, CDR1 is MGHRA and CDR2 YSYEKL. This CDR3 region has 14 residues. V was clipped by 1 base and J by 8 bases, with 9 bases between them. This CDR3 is CASSQAWGDSPLHF. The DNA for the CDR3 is TGCGCCAGCAGCCAAGCCTGGGGGGATTCACCCCTCCACTTT.

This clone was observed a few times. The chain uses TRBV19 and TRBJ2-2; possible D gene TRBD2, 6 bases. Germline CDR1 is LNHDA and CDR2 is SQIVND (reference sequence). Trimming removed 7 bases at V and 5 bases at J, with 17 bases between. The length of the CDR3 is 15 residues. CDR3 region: CASTLEGLSTGELFF. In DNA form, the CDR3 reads TGTGCCAGTACCTTAGAGGGACTTTCGACCGGGGAGCTGTTTTTT.

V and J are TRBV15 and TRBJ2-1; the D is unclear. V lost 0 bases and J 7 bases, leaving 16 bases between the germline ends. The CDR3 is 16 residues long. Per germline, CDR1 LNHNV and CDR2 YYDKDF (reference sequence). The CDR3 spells CATSRDEALRLNEQFF. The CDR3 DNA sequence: TGTGCCACCAGCAGAGATGAGGCACTGCGGTTGAATGAGCAGTTCTTC.

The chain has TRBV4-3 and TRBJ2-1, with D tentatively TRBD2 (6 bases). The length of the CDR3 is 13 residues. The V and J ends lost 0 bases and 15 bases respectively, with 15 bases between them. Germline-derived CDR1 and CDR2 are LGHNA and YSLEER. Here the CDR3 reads CASSQDRGKEPFF. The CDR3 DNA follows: TGCGCCAGCAGCCAAGATCGGGGGAAGGAACCGTTCTTC.

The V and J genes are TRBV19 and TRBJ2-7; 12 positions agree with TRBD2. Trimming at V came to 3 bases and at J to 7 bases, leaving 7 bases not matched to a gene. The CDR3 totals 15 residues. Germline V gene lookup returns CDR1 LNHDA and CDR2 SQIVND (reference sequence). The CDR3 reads CASSIRLAGVQEQYF. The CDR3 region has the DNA TGTGCCAGTAGTATCAGACTAGCGGGAGTACAGGAGCAGTACTTC.

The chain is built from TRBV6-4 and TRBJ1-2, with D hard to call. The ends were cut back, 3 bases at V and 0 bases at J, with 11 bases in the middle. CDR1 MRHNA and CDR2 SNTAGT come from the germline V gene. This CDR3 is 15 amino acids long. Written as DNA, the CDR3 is TGTGCCAGCAGTGAAACTCCAGGTGCTAACTATGGCTACACCTTC. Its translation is CASSETPGANYGYTF.

Here the CDR3 DNA reads TGTGCCAGCAGCCAAGCTCTTACAGGGGGCTATGAGCAGTTCTTC. This translates into CASSQALTGGYEQFF. The chain recombines TRBV3-1 (or the pseudogene TRBV3-2) with TRBJ2-1, with 9 bases identical to TRBD1. The junction had 6 bases not matched to a gene; V was cut back by 1 base and J by 8 bases. CDR3 length: 15 residues. Germline CDR1 is LGHDT and CDR2 is YNNKEL (reference sequence).

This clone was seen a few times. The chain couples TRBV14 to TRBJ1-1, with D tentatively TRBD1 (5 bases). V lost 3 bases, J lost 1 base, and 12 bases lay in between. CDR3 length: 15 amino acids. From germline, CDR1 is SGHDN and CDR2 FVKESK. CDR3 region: CASSHPTGGNTEAFF. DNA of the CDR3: TGTGCCAGCAGCCACCCTACCGGGGGGAACACTGAAGCTTTCTTT.